The T cell receptor beta chain described here comes from a study of Ad26.COV2.S vaccination and SARS-CoV-2 variants (dated by TCRdb to 2020 to 2023). Notes on the research overall: Vaccine-arm donors were drawn from COV1001, a multicentre, randomized, double-blind, placebo-controlled phase I-IIa trial of Ad26.COV2.S in healthy adults. Ad26.COV2.S was given intramuscularly at 5x10^10 or 1x10^11 viral particles, as a single shot or as two shots 56 days apart. Sequencing of the TCRbeta repertoire served to evaluate the specificity and breadth of SARS-CoV-2-reactive T cell receptors following Ad26.COV2.S vaccination. A total of roughly 30 samples were included in the TCR-sequenced set, comprising 19 Ad26.COV2.S vaccine recipients, 5 placebo recipients and 8 SARS-CoV-2 convalescent individuals. Participants in the trial were split at random into five groups of five each, receiving low-dose or high-dose Ad26.COV2.S once or twice, or else placebo on both occasions. Investigators remained blinded to trial group allocation during experiments and outcome assessment. What the work shows at the level of the full study, not this receptor alone: Non-spike TCR breadth was comparable between vaccine and placebo recipients, consistent with the vaccine containing only spike. The study was not powered to compare responses between vaccine doses or regimens. Spike-specific TCR breadth was higher in Ad26.COV2.S recipients than in placebo recipients (P = 0.0014). Substantial breadth of spike-specific CD8+ and CD4+ T cell responses was reported after vaccination. The authors noted that total T cell responses may have been underestimated by the TCR breadth and depth analyses.

The CDR3 runs 12 amino acids, cysteine and phenylalanine included. Just CDR3 DNA is preserved here, 36 bases in frame from base 1. Trimming removed 3 bases from V and 7 bases from J, leaving 6 bases between the germline ends. The treatment or condition label, as the study defines it: some 20 received Ad26.COV2.S at low or high dose, single or two shots; 5 received placebo; per-sample allocation not given. Repertoires of vaccine and placebo recipients were sequenced from samples taken on day 63 after the first injection. Cohort 1b enrolled about two dozen adults aged 18-55 years at a single site in Boston, USA, between 29 July and 7 August 2020. Ad26.COV2.S was a replication-incompetent adenovirus type 26 vector that expressed a prefusion-stabilized SARS-CoV-2 spike protein derived from the original Wuhan strain. The immunoSEQ Assay was used to sequence TCRbeta CDR3 regions. After extraction, genomic DNA underwent amplification by bias-controlled multiplex PCR, followed by high-throughput sequencing. On the study's bioinformatics: To quantify the absolute abundance of each unique TCRbeta CDR3 region, sequences were collapsed and filtered. Usable DNA was measured by amplifying reference genes present in all nucleated cells, and TCRbeta template counts were normalized to that usable DNA to estimate T cell fraction. Repertoire TCRs were annotated as SARS-CoV-2-specific by exact matching of V gene, CDR3 amino acid sequence and J gene to a known reactive TCR set. The reference SARS-CoV-2 TCR set was obtained from MIRA and was filtered for enrichment in COVID-19-positive ImmuneCODE repertoires, whereby public or cross-reactive TCRs were removed. Using the MIRA antigens, annotated TCRs were further analysed by specific ORF or by position within an ORF. Breadth was defined as annotated unique rearrangements over total unique productive rearrangements; depth was the summed frequency of those rearrangements. TCR breadth was compared between groups using two-sided Wilcoxon rank-sum tests. TCRdb provides this immuneACCESS table in a form limited to in-frame rearrangements. Some clones are lacking; in checked studies, under half of them reflect an unresolved V gene, and why the rest are absent is not known. For V, J and clone size, that table is used; D and trimming come from the DNA. In all, the sample holds a few hundred thousand clones, and around 90% of those were seen once. Around 3.5% of the sample is in the top ten clones.

Note on this clone: It lacks a known antigen. There are no base qualities to consult, and no much larger clone falls within one base.

The TCR comes from a person between 18 and 65 years old who received the Ad26.COV2.S COVID-19 vaccine or a placebo. The chain links TRBV12-3 or TRBV12-4 with TRBJ2-2, with the D gene uncertain. The starting material was peripheral blood, obtained in a trial of Ad26.COV2.S vaccine versus placebo. The encoded CDR3 is CASSLSFGELFF. The nucleotides are TGTGCCAGCAGTTTGTCGTTCGGGGAGCTGTTTTTT.